Listed below are T cell receptor beta chains from one sample, sequenced in a study of cytomegalovirus exposure and HLA in healthy donors. The repertoire was sequenced with immunoSEQ multiplex PCR; TCRdb's copy has only in-frame clones and lacks some. The sample lists 130,000 or so clones, roughly 9% occurring once. The sample consisted of PBMCs. These receptors all come from a woman in her forties in good health and CMV-seropositive. Each CDR3 is given with its conserved first and last residue. A D gene is named only where the DNA matches it firmly. Some rows mark clone size as missing; the rest say once, few, many or name a class of expanded clone.

clone_size	j_call	d_call	v_call	cdr3_aa	cdr3_nt
-	TRBJ2-5	TRBD2	TRBV7-8	CASSLRLAVEETQYF	TGTGCCAGCAGCCTCAGGCTAGCGGTAGAAGAGACCCAGTACTTC
-	TRBJ2-7	-	TRBV6-6	CASSYSGAPYEQYF	TGTGCCAGCAGTTACTCGGGAGCCCCCTACGAGCAGTACTTC
few	TRBJ2-3	-	TRBV30	CAWSEGAWGVQYF	TGTGCCTGGAGTGAAGGGGCCTGGGGTGTGCAGTATTTT
-	TRBJ1-5	TRBD1	TRBV6-5	CASSLSAYRGNQPQHF	TGTGCCAGCAGTTTAAGTGCCTACAGGGGGAACCAGCCCCAGCATTTT
-	TRBJ1-1	TRBD1	TRBV30	CAWVWKGQDRGAEAFF	TGTGCCTGGGTCTGGAAAGGCCAGGACAGGGGAGCTGAAGCTTTCTTT
few	TRBJ2-7	-	TRBV7-8	CASSLYRVGEQYF	TGTGCCAGCAGCCTGTACAGGGTTGGGGAGCAGTACTTC
few	TRBJ1-5	-	TRBV7-9	CASSFGSSNQPQHF	TGTGCCAGCAGCTTTGGCAGTAGCAATCAGCCCCAGCATTTT
few	TRBJ2-3	TRBD1	TRBV5-1	CASSLAVFDRGTDTQYF	TGCGCCAGCAGCTTGGCCGTTTTTGACAGGGGCACAGATACGCAGTATTTT
-	TRBJ1-2	TRBD1	TRBV6-1	CASSLDRAGGYTF	TGTGCCAGCAGTCTAGACAGGGCAGGAGGCTACACCTTC
few	TRBJ2-1	-	TRBV7-2	CASSPQRSEQFF	TGTGCCAGCAGCCCCCAGAGGAGTGAGCAGTTCTTC
-	TRBJ1-4	-	TRBV7-9	CASSLASGGANEKLFF	TGTGCCAGCAGCTTAGCATCGGGAGGGGCTAATGAAAAACTGTTTTTT
few	TRBJ1-2	-	TRBV6-5	CASRTPASYGYTF	TGTGCCAGCAGGACTCCAGCCTCTTATGGCTACACCTTC
few	TRBJ2-7	TRBD1	TRBV9	CASSVAGQIYEQYF	TGTGCCAGCAGCGTAGCGGGACAGATCTACGAGCAGTACTTC
few	TRBJ1-2	TRBD1	TRBV18	CASSPTGDSGYTF	TGTGCCAGCTCACCGACAGGGGACAGTGGCTACACCTTC
few	TRBJ1-1	-	TRBV4-1	CASSHGDTEAFF	TGCGCCAGCAGCCACGGGGACACTGAAGCTTTCTTT
few	TRBJ2-7	TRBD1	TRBV7-2	CASSARDRGQEQYF	TGTGCCAGCAGCGCCCGGGACAGGGGGCAAGAGCAGTACTTC
few	TRBJ2-5	-	TRBV4-1	CASSPTRGASETQYF	TGCGCCAGCAGCCCGACCCGGGGGGCCTCGGAGACCCAGTACTTC
-	TRBJ2-2	TRBD2	TRBV19	CASSLGRAGELFF	TGTGCCAGTAGTCTCGGGAGGGCCGGGGAGCTGTTTTTT
few	TRBJ1-2	-	TRBV6-5	CASKVQLLGEGYTF	TGTGCCAGCAAAGTTCAGCTCTTGGGCGAAGGCTACACCTTC
few	TRBJ1-5	-	TRBV19	CASSRQSNQPQHF	TGTGCCAGTAGCCGACAGAGCAATCAGCCCCAGCATTTT
few	TRBJ1-2	TRBD1	TRBV11-2	CASSSQGAGGYTF	TGTGCCAGCAGCTCACAGGGGGCGGGCGGCTACACCTTC
-	TRBJ2-7	-	TRBV30	CACGDLGGYEQYF	TGTGCTTGTGGGGACTTGGGGGGCTACGAGCAGTACTTC
-	TRBJ1-1	-	TRBV5-4	CASSLPGTFLNTEAFF	TGTGCCAGCAGCTTGCCCGGGACTTTCCTGAACACTGAAGCTTTCTTT